This T cell receptor beta chain was observed in a study of control samples from healthy donors and cancer patients. Germline CDR1 LGHNT, CDR2 FRNRAP. The CDR3 has 14 amino acids. The V end was cut by 6 bases, the J end by 4 bases, with 15 bases between. Assay: immunoSEQ multiplex PCR; the TCRdb copy retains only in-frame clones and omits some. The sample lists around 90,000 clones, around nine tenths occurring once. The sample comprised blood. The J gene is TRBJ1-1, the V gene TRBV12-5, with D possibly TRBD1 on 5 matching bases. The receptor was derived from a man aged 25-45 years in good health. CDR3: CASGPWGEGTEAFF. The CDR3 DNA sequence: TGTGCTAGTGGCCCTTGGGGGGAGGGCACTGAAGCTTTCTTT.